The T cell receptor (beta chain) under discussion was sequenced for a study of T cells in localized non-small cell lung cancer. Study-wide results and caveats: An association was observed between higher blood T cell density and longer overall survival. Because researchers sequenced only one region of the tumor, heterogeneity is still possible. It was uninvolved adjacent lung that showed the highest T cell clonality, exceeding tumor.

A remark on this clone: Antigen: not known.

There are 13 residues in the CDR3. Germline CDR1 LNHDA, CDR2 SQIVND (reference sequence). V lost 7 bases, J lost 3 bases, and 11 bases lay in between. TCRdb's copy holds only in-frame clones and misses some; the assay was immunoSEQ multiplex PCR. The sample consists of about 510 clones, about a sixth of them appearing once. The genes are TRBV19 and TRBJ2-3, with D possibly being TRBD1 or TRBD2 (5 bases each). The input for sequencing was lung tumor tissue, taken before any cancer treatment. The TCR originated in a man between 40 and 70 years old with stage III squamous cell lung carcinoma. CDR3 sequence (DNA): TGTGCCAGTACAGGGAGTAGGACAGATACGCAGTATTTT. Protein sequence: CASTGSRTDTQYF.